This TCR beta chain originates from a study of blood T cells in healthy people across ages. A J-beta primer mix and a sample-barcoded 5' primer were used in a second PCR of roughly 7 to 12 cycles. TCRdb processed the 5' RACE reads anew with MiXCR; each CDR3 protein has one entry. In the table there are 850,000 to 1,100,000 distinct CDR3 sequences, around two fifths of which are singletons. The germline gives CDR1 SGHTA, CDR2 FQGNSA. The CDR3 is 15 amino acids. V lost 1 base and J 8 bases, leaving 17 bases between the germline ends. Total RNA, at least 6 micrograms per sample, was extracted from PBMCs.

The chain joins TRBV7-2 to TRBJ1-2; a possible D gene is TRBD1 (6 bases). Input material: blood. This TCR came from a man aged 18 to 35 in good health. CDR3 nucleotide sequence: TGTGCCAGCAGCTTAGATCTTGGGGGGGCTGTAGGCTACACCTTC. It is translated as CASSLDLGGAVGYTF.